This T cell receptor beta chain was found in a study of human T cells and chemical hapten exposure. This clonotype was detected many times. V lost 3 bases and J 0 bases, leaving 11 bases between the germline ends. This CDR3 has 15 residues. CDR1 is DFQATT and CDR2 is SNEGSKA in the germline V gene (reference sequence). As for time point: patch test 2, 6 weeks after DPC sensitization. Treatment noted: therapeutic diphenylcyclopropenone sensitization with weekly scalp DPC. It was unfractionated whole blood from which total RNA was extracted. In the authors' workflow: Ranging from roughly 23,224 to 750,000, TCR counts per sample had a median value of roughly 96,000. TCRdb reanalysed the RACE reads using MiXCR and keeps one entry per CDR3 protein. TCRdb assigned the V and J calls; the authors' analysis was not used. This table has about 140,000 distinct CDR3 sequences, approximately 10% appearing once.

The sample here was whole blood, taken in connection with sensitization to the hapten diphenylcyclopropenone (DPC). The rearrangement links TRBV20-1 to TRBJ2-2; D ambiguous. The source is a woman between 45 and 65 years old with alopecia areata. Some clones in this sample may be carry-over from other donors' samples. The CDR3 coding sequence is TGCAGTGCTAGGAGTGGAGAGACGAACACCGGGGAGCTGTTTTTT. Its protein product is CSARSGETNTGELFF.